The T cell receptor (beta chain) under discussion was sequenced for a study of OX40 agonist ivuxolimab in advanced cancers. Produced via immunoSEQ multiplex PCR; TCRdb's table is partial and in-frame only. The data contain around 74,000 clones, roughly 85% of them seen just once; the ten biggest clones take up over 4.5%. Sequences were derived from CD4+ or CD8+ T cells sorted from blood, sampled in a trial of the OX40 agonist ivuxolimab. The receptor comes from an adult with an advanced solid tumor such as melanoma, head and neck, liver or kidney cancer.

DNA for the CDR3: TGCGCCAGCAGTGAGGGGCAGGGAAACCGGGAGCTGTTTTTT. This translates into CASSEGQGNRELFF. V gene TRBV10-1 combines with J gene TRBJ2-2; a weak D match, TRBD1 (5 bases). Germline loops: CDR1 WNHNN, CDR2 SYGVQD (reference sequence). The CDR3 runs 14 residues. With 2 bases removed from V and 9 bases from J, the gap between germline ends came to 13 bases.